Sequencing of this T cell receptor (beta chain) was carried out in a study of read filtering for tumor transcriptome and immune sequencing. Study background: Among patients, 17 to 20 were male and 15 or so female, aged about 45 to 80 (mean around 66). Under ten patients were R-ISS I, 16 were R-ISS II, six or seven were R-ISS III. Transcriptome libraries were built from DNase-treated RNA. Points from the study as a whole: In IR-seq, single-read clonotypes were around 85% of clonotypes but 3% to 3.5% of reads.

From 350 to 500 ng of RNA, a library with molecular barcoded alpha/delta and beta/gamma adaptors was made. TCRdb recomputed calls from the reads with MiXCR, one row per CDR3 protein. The sample includes 60,000 to 75,000 distinct CDR3 sequences, approximately 18% seen only once; the top ten take about 11%. This clonotype was observed at least ten times. The antigen remains unidentified. Sequencing used a population of CD138-negative cells sorted from bone marrow. The receptor was isolated from a donor at least 40 years old with multiple myeloma.

The CDR3 DNA is TGCAGTGCCCCTTTAGATGCGACAGGGGGCAGCTATGGCTACACCTTC. Encoded protein: CSAPLDATGGSYGYTF. The J gene is TRBJ1-2, the V gene TRBV20-1; TRBD1 agrees at 10 bases. The CDR3 totals 16 residues. After removal of 6 bases from V and 4 bases from J, the junction contained 14 bases not matched to a gene. Germline CDR1 is DFQATT and CDR2 is SNEGSKA (reference sequence).